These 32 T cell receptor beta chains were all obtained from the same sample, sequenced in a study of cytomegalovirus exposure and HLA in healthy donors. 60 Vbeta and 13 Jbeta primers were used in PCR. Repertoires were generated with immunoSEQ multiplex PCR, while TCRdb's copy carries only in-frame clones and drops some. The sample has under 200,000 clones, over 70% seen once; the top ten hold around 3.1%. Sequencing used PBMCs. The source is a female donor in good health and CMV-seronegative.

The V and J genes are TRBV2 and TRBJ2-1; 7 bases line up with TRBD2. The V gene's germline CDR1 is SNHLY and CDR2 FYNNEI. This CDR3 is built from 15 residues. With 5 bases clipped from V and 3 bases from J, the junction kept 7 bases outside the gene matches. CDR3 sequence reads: CASSLTGLNYNEQFF. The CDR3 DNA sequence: TGTGCCAGCAGTCTGACGGGACTAAACTACAATGAGCAGTTCTTC.

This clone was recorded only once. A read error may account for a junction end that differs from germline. The CDR3 DNA reads TGTTCCAGCAGCCCCTTCGACAGGGGGGCTAACTATGGCTACACCTTC. This encodes CSSSPFDRGANYGYTF. This chain joins TRBV7-9 and TRBJ1-2, with TRBD1 matching over 9 bases. This CDR3 has 16 residues. Looked up from germline, CDR1 is SEHNR and CDR2 is FQNEAQ (reference sequence).

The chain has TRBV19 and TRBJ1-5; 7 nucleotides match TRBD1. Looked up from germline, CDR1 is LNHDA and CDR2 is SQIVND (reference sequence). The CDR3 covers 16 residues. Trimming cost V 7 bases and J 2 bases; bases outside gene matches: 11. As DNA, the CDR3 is TGTGCCAGTAAAAGAGGGACAGCCGGGGGCAATCAGCCCCAGCATTTT. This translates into CASKRGTAGGNQPQHF.

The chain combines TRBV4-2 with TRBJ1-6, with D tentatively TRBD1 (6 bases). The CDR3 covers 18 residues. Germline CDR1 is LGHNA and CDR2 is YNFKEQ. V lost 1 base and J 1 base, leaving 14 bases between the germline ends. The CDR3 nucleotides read TGTGCCAGCAGCCAAGCTTCGGCAGGGGATTCCTATAATTCACCCCTCCACTTT. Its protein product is CASSQASAGDSYNSPLHF.

The CDR3 coding sequence is TGTGCCACCAGTGGGGGGACTCAGTACAATGAGCAGTTCTTC. This sequence encodes CATSGGTQYNEQFF. This chain uses TRBV9 with TRBJ2-1; TRBD2 is a possible D gene (6 bases). Trimming removed 9 bases from V and 4 bases from J, with 17 bases in between. CDR3 size: 14 residues. From germline, CDR1 is SGDLS and CDR2 YYNGEE.

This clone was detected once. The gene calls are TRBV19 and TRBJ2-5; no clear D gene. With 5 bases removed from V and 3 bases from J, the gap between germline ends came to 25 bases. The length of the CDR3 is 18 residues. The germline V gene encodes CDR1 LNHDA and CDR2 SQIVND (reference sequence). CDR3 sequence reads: CASSLRAKARYEKETQYF. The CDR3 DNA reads TGTGCCAGTAGTCTCCGTGCAAAAGCCCGTTACGAAAAAGAGACCCAGTACTTC.

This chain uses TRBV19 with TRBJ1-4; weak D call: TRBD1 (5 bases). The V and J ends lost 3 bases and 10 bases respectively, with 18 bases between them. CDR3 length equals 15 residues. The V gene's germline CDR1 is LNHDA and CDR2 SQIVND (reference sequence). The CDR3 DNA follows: TGTGCCAGTAGTATGGAGGGGTTCCCTCCCGGAAAACTGTTTTTT. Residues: CASSMEGFPPGKLFF.

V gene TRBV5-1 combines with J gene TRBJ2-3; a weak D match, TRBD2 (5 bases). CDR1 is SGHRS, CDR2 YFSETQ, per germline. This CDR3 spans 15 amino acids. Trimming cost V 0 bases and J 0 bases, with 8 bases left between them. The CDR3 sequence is CASSLGAGSTDTQYF. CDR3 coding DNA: TGCGCCAGCAGCTTGGGGGCGGGTAGCACAGATACGCAGTATTTT.

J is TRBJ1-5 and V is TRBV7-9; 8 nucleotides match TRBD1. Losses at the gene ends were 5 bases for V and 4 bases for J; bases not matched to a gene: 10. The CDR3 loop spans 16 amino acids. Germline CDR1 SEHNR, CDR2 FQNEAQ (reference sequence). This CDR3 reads CASSLGQGGGNQPQHF. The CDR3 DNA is TGTGCCAGCAGCCTAGGACAGGGAGGTGGTAATCAGCCCCAGCATTTT. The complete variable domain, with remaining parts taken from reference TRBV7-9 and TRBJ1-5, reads DTGVSQNPRHKITKRGQNVTFRCDPISEHNRLYWYRQTLGQGPEFLTYFQNEAQLEKSRLLSDRFSAERPKGSFSTLEIQRTEQGDSAMYLCASSLGQGGGNQPQHFGDGTRLSIL.

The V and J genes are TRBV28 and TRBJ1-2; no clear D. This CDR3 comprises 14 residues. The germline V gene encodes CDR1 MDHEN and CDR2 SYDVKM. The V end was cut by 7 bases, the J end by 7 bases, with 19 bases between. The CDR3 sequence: CASNGLSNAFGYTF. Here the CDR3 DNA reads TGTGCCAGCAACGGTCTAAGTAACGCGTTTGGCTACACCTTC.

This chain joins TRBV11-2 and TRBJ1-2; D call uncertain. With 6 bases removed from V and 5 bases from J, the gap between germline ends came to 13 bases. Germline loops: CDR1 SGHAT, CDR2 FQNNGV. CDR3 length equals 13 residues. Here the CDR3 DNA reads TGTGCCAGCAGTTTAAGGGCGGGGTATGGCTACACCTTC. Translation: CASSLRAGYGYTF.

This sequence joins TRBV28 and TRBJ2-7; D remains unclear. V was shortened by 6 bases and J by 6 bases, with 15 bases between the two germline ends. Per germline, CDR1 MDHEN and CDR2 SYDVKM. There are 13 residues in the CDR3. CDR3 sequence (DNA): TGTGCCAGCAGCCGCGATTTGGTAAGCGAGCAGTACTTC. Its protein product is CASSRDLVSEQYF.

The CDR3 loop is CASSVDPQGGNTGELFF. In nucleotides, the CDR3 is TGTGCCAGCAGCGTAGATCCCCAGGGGGGAAACACCGGGGAGCTGTTTTTT. The chain carries TRBV9 and TRBJ2-2; a possible D gene is TRBD1 (7 bases). Germline assignment: CDR1 SGDLS and CDR2 YYNGEE. V was pared by 0 bases and J by 2 bases, with 14 bases between. This CDR3 has 17 amino acids.

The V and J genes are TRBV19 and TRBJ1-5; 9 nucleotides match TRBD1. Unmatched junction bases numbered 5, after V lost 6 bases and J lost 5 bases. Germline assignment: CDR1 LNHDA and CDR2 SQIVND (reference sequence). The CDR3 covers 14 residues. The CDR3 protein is CASRKTGGHQPQHF. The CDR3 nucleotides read TGTGCCAGTAGAAAGACAGGGGGGCATCAGCCCCAGCATTTT.

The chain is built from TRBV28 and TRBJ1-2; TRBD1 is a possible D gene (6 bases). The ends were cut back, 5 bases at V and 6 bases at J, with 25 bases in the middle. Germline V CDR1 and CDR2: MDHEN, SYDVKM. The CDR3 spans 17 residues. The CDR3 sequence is CASSAQTLRRGDNGYTF. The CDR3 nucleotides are TGTGCCAGCAGTGCACAAACCCTCCGCAGGGGCGATAATGGCTACACCTTC.

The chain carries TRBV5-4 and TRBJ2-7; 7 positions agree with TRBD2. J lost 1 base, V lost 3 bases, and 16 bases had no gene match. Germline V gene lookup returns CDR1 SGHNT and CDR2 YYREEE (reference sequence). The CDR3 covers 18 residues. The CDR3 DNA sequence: TGTGCCAGCAGCTCTCTCTTTGGGGGGGGTACTTCATCCTACGAGCAGTACTTC. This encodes CASSSLFGGGTSSYEQYF.

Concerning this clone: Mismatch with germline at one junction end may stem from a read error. The chain's CDR3 is CASSSGGQSGANVLTF. CDR3 nucleotide sequence: TGTGCTAGCAGCTCCGGAGGACAGTCTGGGGCCAACGTCCTGACTTTC. The rearrangement links TRBV7-7 to TRBJ2-6, with a possible D match to TRBD1 (6 bases). Per germline, CDR1 SSHAT and CDR2 FNYEAQ (reference sequence). The CDR3 spans 16 residues.

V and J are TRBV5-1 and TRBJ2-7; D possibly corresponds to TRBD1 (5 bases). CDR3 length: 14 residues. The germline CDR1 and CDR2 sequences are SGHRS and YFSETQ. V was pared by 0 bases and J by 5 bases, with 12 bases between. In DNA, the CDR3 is TGCGCCAGCAGCTTGGTGCAGGGCCCCCACGAGCAGTACTTC. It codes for CASSLVQGPHEQYF.

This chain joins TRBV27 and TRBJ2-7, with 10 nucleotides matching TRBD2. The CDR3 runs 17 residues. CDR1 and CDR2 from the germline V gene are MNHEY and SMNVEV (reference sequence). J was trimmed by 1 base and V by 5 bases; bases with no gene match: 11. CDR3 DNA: TGTGCCAGCAGTCTAGGGGCTAGCGGGAGTGGTTCCTACGAGCAGTACTTC. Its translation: CASSLGASGSGSYEQYF.

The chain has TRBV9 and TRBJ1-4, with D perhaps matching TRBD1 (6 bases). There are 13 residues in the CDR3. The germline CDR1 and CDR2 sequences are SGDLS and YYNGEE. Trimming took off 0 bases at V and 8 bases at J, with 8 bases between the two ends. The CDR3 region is CASSVAGDEKLFF. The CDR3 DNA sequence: TGTGCCAGCAGCGTAGCAGGGGACGAAAAACTGTTTTTT.

The CDR3 nucleotides are TGTGCCAGCAGGGCTGACTACGAGCAGTACTTC. As protein: CASRADYEQYF. The chain uses TRBV9 and TRBJ2-7, with D unclear. Germline CDR1 reads SGDLS; CDR2 reads YYNGEE. The CDR3 runs to 11 residues. Trimming took off 5 bases at V and 3 bases at J, with 6 bases between the two ends.

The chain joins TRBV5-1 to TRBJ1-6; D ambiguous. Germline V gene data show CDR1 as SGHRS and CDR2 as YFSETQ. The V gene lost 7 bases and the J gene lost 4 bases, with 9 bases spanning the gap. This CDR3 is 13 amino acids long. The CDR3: CASAREYNSPLHF. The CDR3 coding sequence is TGCGCCAGCGCCCGGGAGTATAATTCACCCCTCCACTTT.

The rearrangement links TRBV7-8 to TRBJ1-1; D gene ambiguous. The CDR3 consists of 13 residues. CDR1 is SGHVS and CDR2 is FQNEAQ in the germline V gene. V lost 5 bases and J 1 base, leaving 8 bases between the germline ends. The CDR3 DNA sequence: TGTGCCAGCAGCCCAGATGGGAACACTGAAGCTTTCTTT. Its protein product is CASSPDGNTEAFF. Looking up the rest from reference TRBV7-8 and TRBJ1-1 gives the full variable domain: GAGVSQSPRYKVAKRGQDVALRCDPISGHVSLFWYQQALGQGPEFLTYFQNEAQLDKSGLPSDRFFAERPEGSVSTLKIQRTQQEDSAVYLCASSPDGNTEAFFGQGTRLTVV.

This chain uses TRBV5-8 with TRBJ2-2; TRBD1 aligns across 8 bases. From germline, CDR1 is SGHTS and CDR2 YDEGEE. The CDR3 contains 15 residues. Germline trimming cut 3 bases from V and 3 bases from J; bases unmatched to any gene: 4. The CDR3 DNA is TGTGCCAGCAGCTCCCGGACAGGGCACACCGGGGAGCTGTTTTTT. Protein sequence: CASSSRTGHTGELFF.

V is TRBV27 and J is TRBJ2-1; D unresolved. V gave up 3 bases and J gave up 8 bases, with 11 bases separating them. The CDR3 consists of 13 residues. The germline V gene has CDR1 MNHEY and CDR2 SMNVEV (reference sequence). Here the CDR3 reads CASSFRSRDEQFF. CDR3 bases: TGTGCCAGCAGTTTTAGAAGTCGGGATGAGCAGTTCTTC.

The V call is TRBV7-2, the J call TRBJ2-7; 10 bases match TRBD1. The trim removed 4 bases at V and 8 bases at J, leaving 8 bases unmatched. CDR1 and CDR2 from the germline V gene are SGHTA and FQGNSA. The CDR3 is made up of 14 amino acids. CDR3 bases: TGTGCCAGCAGCTCAAGACAGGGGGCGCCCCAGCAGTACTTC. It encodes CASSSRQGAPQQYF.

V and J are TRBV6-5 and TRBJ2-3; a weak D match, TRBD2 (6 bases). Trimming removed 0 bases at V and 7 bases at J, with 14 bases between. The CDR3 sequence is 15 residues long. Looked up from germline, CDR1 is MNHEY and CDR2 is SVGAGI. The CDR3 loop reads CASSYSLAAIHTQYF. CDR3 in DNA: TGTGCCAGCAGTTACTCATTAGCGGCGATCCATACGCAGTATTTT.

The DNA for the CDR3 is TGCGCCAGCAGCTTAATAGCGGGAGGACGAATTGAGCAGTTCTTC. Encoded protein: CASSLIAGGRIEQFF. V usage is TRBV5-1 and J usage is TRBJ2-1, with 10 bases identical to TRBD2. In germline, CDR1 is SGHRS, CDR2 YFSETQ. This CDR3 comprises 15 residues. The V gene end was trimmed by 2 bases and the J gene end by 9 bases; junction bases not matched to a gene: 8.

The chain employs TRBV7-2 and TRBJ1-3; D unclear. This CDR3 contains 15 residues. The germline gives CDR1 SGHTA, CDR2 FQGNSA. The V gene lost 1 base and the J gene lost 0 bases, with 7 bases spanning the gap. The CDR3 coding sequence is TGTGCCAGCAGCTTAGTGGAGCTCTCTGGAAACACCATATATTTT. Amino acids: CASSLVELSGNTIYF.

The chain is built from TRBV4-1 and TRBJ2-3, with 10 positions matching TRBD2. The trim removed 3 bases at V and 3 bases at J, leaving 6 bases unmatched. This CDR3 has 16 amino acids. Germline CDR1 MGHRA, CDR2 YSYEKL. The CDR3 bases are TGCGCCAGCAGCCAGACCTTAGCGGGGGGAACAGATACGCAGTATTTT. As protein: CASSQTLAGGTDTQYF.

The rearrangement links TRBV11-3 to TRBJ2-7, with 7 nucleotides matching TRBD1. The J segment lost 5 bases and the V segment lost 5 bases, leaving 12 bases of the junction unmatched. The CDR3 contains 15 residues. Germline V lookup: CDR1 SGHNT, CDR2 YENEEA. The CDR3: CASSQRQGFFNEQYF. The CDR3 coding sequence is TGTGCCAGCAGCCAGAGACAGGGCTTTTTCAACGAGCAGTACTTC.

The CDR3 spells CARYSGLPYGYTF. Written as DNA, the CDR3 is TGTGCCAGATATTCCGGGTTACCCTATGGCTACACCTTC. This sequence joins TRBV5-6 and TRBJ1-2; no clear D. Germline V gene lookup returns CDR1 SGHDT and CDR2 YYEEEE. V was pared by 8 bases and J by 4 bases, with 15 bases between. This CDR3 spans 13 amino acids. Drawing the rest from reference TRBV5-6 and TRBJ1-2, the complete variable domain is DAGVTQSPTHLIKTRGQQVTLRCSPKSGHDTVSWYQQALGQGPQFIFQYYEEEERQRGNFPDRFSGHQFPNYSSELNVNALLLGDSALYLCARYSGLPYGYTFGSGTRLTVV.